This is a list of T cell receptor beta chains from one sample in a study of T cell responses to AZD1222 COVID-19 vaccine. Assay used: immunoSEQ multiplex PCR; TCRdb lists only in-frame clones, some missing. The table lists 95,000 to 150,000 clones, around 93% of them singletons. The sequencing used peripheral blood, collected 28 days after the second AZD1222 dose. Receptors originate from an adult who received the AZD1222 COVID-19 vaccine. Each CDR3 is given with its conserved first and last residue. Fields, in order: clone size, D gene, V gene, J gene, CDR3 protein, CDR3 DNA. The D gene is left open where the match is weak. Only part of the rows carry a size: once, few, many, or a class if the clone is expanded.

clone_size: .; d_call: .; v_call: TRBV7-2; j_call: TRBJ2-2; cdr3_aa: CASSSPGRRSINTGELFF; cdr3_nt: TGTGCCAGCAGCTCCCCGGGACGGAGAAGCATAAACACCGGGGAGCTGTTTTTT
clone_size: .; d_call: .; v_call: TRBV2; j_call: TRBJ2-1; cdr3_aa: CASSEVNEQFF; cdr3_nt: TGTGCCAGCAGTGAAGTTAATGAGCAGTTCTTC
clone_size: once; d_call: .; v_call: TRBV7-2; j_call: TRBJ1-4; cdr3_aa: CASSLFRTGPTNEKLFF; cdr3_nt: TGTGCCAGCAGCTTATTTAGAACAGGGCCAACTAATGAAAAACTGTTTTTT
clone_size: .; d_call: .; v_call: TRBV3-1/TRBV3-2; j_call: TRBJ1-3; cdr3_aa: CASSQVGAGAGNTIYF; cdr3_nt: TGTGCCAGCAGCCAAGTAGGGGCCGGGGCTGGAAACACCATATATTTT
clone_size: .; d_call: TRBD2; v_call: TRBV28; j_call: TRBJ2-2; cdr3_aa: CASSSAGSNTGELFF; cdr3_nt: TGTGCCAGCAGTTCAGCGGGATCGAACACCGGGGAGCTGTTTTTT
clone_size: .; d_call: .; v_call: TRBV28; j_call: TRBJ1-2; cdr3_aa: CASSLTSGVNYGYTF; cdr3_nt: TGTGCCAGCAGCCTTACTTCAGGGGTTAACTATGGCTACACCTTC
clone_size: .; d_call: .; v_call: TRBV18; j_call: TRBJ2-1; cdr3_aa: CASSPPPSGDEQFF; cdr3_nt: TGTGCCAGCTCACCACCCCCCTCCGGGGATGAGCAGTTCTTC
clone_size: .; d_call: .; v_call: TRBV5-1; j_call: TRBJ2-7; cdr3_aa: CASSLVVDYEQYF; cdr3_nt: TGCGCCAGCAGCTTGGTCGTGGATTACGAGCAGTACTTC
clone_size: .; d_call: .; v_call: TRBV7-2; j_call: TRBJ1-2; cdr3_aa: CASSLYGTGYGYTF; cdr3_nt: TGTGCCAGCAGCTTATACGGGACCGGCTATGGCTACACCTTC
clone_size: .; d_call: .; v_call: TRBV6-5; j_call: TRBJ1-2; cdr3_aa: CASNSGADGYTF; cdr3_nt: TGTGCCAGCAACTCGGGGGCGGATGGCTACACCTTC
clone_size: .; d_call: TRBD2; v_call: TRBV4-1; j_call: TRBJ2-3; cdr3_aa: CASSQLLGLAGGATSTDTQYF; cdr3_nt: TGCGCCAGCAGCCAACTTCTTGGACTAGCGGGGGGAGCGACTAGCACAGATACGCAGTATTTT
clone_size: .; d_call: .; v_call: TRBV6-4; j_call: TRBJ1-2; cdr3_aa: CASRRDPANYGYTF; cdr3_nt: TGTGCCAGCAGGCGGGACCCAGCTAACTATGGCTACACCTTC
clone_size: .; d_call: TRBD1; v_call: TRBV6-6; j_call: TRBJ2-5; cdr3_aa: CASRRTGLGGETQYF; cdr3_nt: TGTGCCAGCAGAAGGACAGGACTGGGTGGCGAGACCCAGTACTTC
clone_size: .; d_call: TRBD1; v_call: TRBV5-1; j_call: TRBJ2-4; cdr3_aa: CASSYMGQGGKNIQYF; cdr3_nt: TGCGCCAGCAGCTATATGGGACAGGGCGGCAAAAACATTCAGTACTTC
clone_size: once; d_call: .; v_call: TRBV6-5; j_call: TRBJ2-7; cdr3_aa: CASTQAIFLEYEQYF; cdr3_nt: TGTGCCAGCACCCAGGCGATATTTTTAGAGTACGAGCAGTACTTC
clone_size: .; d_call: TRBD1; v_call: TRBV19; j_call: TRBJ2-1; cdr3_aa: CASREIGTGGYNEQFF; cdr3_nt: TGTGCCAGTAGAGAGATTGGGACAGGGGGTTACAATGAGCAGTTCTTC
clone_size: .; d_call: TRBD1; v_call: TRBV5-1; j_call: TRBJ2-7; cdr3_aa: CASSLQGEPYEQYF; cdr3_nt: TGCGCCAGCAGCTTGCAGGGGGAACCCTACGAGCAGTACTTC
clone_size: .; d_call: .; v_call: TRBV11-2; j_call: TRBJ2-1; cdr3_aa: CASTPRVNGNEQFF; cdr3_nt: TGTGCCAGCACCCCTAGGGTCAACGGCAATGAGCAGTTCTTC
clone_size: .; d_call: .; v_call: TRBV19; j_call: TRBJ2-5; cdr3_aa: CASSRWETQYF; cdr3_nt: TGTGCCAGTAGTAGGTGGGAGACCCAGTACTTC
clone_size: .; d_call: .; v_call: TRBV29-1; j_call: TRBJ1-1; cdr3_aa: CSVERQLNTEAFF; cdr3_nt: TGCAGCGTTGAAAGGCAGTTGAACACTGAAGCTTTCTTT
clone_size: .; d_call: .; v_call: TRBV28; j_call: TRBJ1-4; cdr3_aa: CASTGTLGSNEKLFF; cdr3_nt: TGTGCCAGTACCGGGACTTTAGGTTCTAATGAAAAACTGTTTTTT
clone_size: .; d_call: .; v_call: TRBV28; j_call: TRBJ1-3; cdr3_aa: CASSAPVNSGNTIYF; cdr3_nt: TGTGCCAGCAGTGCCCCAGTTAACTCTGGAAACACCATATATTTT
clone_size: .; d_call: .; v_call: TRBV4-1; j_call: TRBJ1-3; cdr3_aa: CASSQEGHSGNTIYF; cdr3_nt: TGCGCCAGCAGCCAAGAAGGGCACTCTGGAAACACCATATATTTT
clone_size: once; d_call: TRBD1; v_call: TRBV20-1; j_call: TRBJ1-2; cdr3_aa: CSASSGTGLVDGYTF; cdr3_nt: TGCAGTGCTAGTTCTGGGACAGGGCTGGTGGATGGCTACACCTTC
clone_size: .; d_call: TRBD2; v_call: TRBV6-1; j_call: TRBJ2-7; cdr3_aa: CASSEPTSGRTYEQYF; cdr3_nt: TGTGCCAGCAGTGAACCGACTAGCGGGAGAACATACGAGCAGTACTTC
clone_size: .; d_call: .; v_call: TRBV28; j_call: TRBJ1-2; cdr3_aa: CASSPRENYGYTF; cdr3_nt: TGTGCCAGCAGCCCTAGGGAGAACTATGGCTACACCTTC
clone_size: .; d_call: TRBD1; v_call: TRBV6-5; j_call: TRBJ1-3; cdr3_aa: CASRRQGSGNTIYF; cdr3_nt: TGTGCCAGCAGGCGACAGGGTTCTGGAAACACCATATATTTT
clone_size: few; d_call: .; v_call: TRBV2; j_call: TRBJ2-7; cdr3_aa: CASSPRTEQYF; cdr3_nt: TGTGCCAGCAGTCCACGAACCGAGCAGTACTTC
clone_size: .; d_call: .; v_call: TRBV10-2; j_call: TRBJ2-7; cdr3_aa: CASSESYEQYF; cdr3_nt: TGCGCCAGCAGTGAGTCCTACGAGCAGTACTTC
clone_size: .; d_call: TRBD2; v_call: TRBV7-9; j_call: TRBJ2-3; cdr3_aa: CASSYSGRAIDTQYF; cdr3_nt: TGTGCCAGCAGCTATAGCGGGAGGGCGATAGATACGCAGTATTTT
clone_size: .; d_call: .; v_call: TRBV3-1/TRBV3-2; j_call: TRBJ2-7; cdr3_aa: CASSQGAGSYEQYF; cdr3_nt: TGTGCCAGCAGCCAGGGGGCAGGGTCCTACGAGCAGTACTTC